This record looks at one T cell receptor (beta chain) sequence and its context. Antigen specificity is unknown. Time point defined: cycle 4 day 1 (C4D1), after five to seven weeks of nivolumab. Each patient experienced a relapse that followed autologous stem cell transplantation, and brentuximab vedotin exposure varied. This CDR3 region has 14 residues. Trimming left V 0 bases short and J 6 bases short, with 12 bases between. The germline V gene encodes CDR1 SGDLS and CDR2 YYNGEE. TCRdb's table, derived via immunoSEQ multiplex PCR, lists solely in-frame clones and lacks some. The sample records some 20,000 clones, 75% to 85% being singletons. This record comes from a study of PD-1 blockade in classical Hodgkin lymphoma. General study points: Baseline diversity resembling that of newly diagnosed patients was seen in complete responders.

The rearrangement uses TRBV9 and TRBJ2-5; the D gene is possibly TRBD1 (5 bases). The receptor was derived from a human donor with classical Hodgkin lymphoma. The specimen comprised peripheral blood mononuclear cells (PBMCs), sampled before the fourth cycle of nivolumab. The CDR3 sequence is CASSVGAGSKTQYF. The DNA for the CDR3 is TGTGCCAGCAGCGTAGGGGCAGGGTCAAAGACCCAGTACTTC.